What follows is one T cell receptor beta chain and its context. The sample belongs to a study of blood T cell repertoires in COVID-19. Study processing details: It was from reference gene primer amplification that nucleated cell counts were estimated. TCRdb's copy holds only in-frame clones and misses some; the assay was immunoSEQ multiplex PCR. That table gives V, J and clone size, and the DNA gave D and trimming. This sample yields 250,000 to 300,000 clones, of which about nine tenths are seen a single time; 1% to 1.3% belongs to the top ten. The CDR3 sequence is 14 residues long. Germline values: CDR1 SGDLS, CDR2 YYNGEE. V trimming: 5 bases; J trimming: 9 bases; junction bases outside the gene matches: 6.

The J gene is TRBJ1-6, the V gene TRBV9; TRBD1 aligns across 9 bases. The receptor's source is a woman aged 25 to 39 who had recovered from COVID-19. Sequenced sample: PBMCs or T cells enriched from blood (not recorded which). The DNA of the CDR3 is TGTGCCAGCAGTCCCGGGACAGGGAGTTCACCCCTCCACTTT. It yields the protein CASSPGTGSSPLHF.